These 27 T cell receptor beta chains originate from one sample sequenced in a study of T cell repertoires in cytomegalovirus infection. TCRdb analysed the reads with MiXCR anew, one entry per CDR3 protein. The sample lists fewer than 900,000 distinct CDR3 sequences; roughly 29% were seen once. No antigen is known for these receptors. Here the sequenced sample was cultured CD8+ T cells from PBMCs, taken from culture after CMV antigen stimulation. The receptors were sampled from a human donor in good health (CMV status not recorded). Some clones in this sample may be carry-over from other donors' samples.

The V and J genes are TRBV20-1 and TRBJ2-5, with 10 bases fitting TRBD2. From germline, CDR1 is DFQATT and CDR2 SNEGSKA (reference sequence). The CDR3 has 14 amino acids. The V gene end was trimmed by 3 bases and the J gene end by 4 bases; junction bases not matched to a gene: 5. CDR3 amino acids: CSASSGGNPETQYF. CDR3 coding DNA: TGCAGTGCTAGTAGCGGGGGGAATCCAGAGACCCAGTACTTC.

This clonotype has ten or more counts. The V and J genes are TRBV28 and TRBJ1-2, with 7 nucleotides matching TRBD1. Germline assignment: CDR1 MDHEN and CDR2 SYDVKM. The J segment lost 4 bases and the V segment lost 4 bases, leaving 15 bases of the junction unmatched. The CDR3 contains 17 residues. The CDR3 loop is CASSSSDRQGSSYGYTF. The CDR3 region has the DNA TGTGCCAGCAGTTCCTCCGATCGACAGGGTAGTAGCTATGGCTACACCTTC.

This clonotype was observed a few times. The chain has TRBV20-1 and TRBJ2-1; TRBD2 matches at 8 bases. The germline V gene has CDR1 DFQATT and CDR2 SNEGSKA (reference sequence). The J segment lost 4 bases and the V segment lost 0 bases, leaving 5 bases of the junction unmatched. The CDR3 totals 15 residues. Here the CDR3 reads CSARDPLAAYNEQFF. CDR3 bases: TGCAGTGCTAGAGATCCACTAGCGGCTTACAATGAGCAGTTCTTC.

The chain couples TRBV27 to TRBJ2-4; D uncertain. Trimming cost V 5 bases and J 0 bases, with 8 bases left between them. This CDR3 is built from 14 residues. Germline V gene lookup returns CDR1 MNHEY and CDR2 SMNVEV (reference sequence). CDR3: CASSLGLAKNIQYF. The CDR3 coding sequence is TGTGCCAGCAGTCTCGGATTAGCCAAAAACATTCAGTACTTC.

The CDR3 loop is CASSSRLAGVYEQFF. CDR3 DNA: TGTGCCAGCAGCTCCCGACTAGCGGGGGTTTATGAGCAGTTCTTC. This rearrangement joins TRBV3-1 to TRBJ2-1; TRBD2 aligns across 12 bases. The CDR3 totals 15 residues. The J segment lost 8 bases and the V segment lost 5 bases, leaving 7 bases of the junction unmatched. The germline CDR1 and CDR2 sequences are LGHDT and YNNKEL (reference sequence).

The V gene is TRBV12-3 or TRBV12-4, the J gene TRBJ2-3; D possibly corresponds to TRBD1 (6 bases). Trimming pared 6 bases from V and 7 bases from J, leaving 11 bases between. The CDR3 runs to 12 residues. DNA of the CDR3: TGTGCCAGCAGCGCCGGGACACATACGCAGTATTTT. It specifies CASSAGTHTQYF.

This chain uses TRBV20-1 with TRBJ1-6; TRBD1 matches 9 bases. CDR1 is DFQATT, CDR2 SNEGSKA, per germline (reference sequence). Trimming cost V 6 bases and J 8 bases; bases outside gene matches: 8. This CDR3 has 14 residues. In DNA, the CDR3 is TGCAGTGCCAAAACTGGGACAGGGTATTCACCCCTCCACTTT. Translated: CSAKTGTGYSPLHF.

The chain employs TRBV2 and TRBJ2-1; TRBD1 might be the D (6 bases). The CDR3 runs 11 residues. V lost 11 bases and J lost 10, with 15 bases in between. Germline V gives CDR1 SNHLY, CDR2 FYNNEI. The chain's CDR3 is CAPGKGVEQFF. The CDR3 nucleotides read TGTGCCCCGGGAAAGGGGGTCGAGCAGTTCTTC.

J is TRBJ2-3 and V is TRBV23-1; D might be TRBD2 (5 bases). TRBV23-1 is classed as an ORF, of uncertain function. The CDR3 spans 15 residues. V lost 1 base and J lost 0, with 8 bases in between. As DNA, the CDR3 is TGCGCCAGCAGTCAATACCCGGGAAGCACAGATACGCAGTATTTT. Residues: CASSQYPGSTDTQYF.

This clonotype was recorded a few times. The genes are TRBV13 and TRBJ2-5, with D possibly being TRBD2 (6 bases). The V end lost 4 bases, the J end lost 0 bases, and 9 bases lay between the germline ends. This CDR3 region has 14 residues. CDR1 PRHDT and CDR2 FYEKMQ come from the germline V gene (reference sequence). Here the CDR3 reads CASSSASDQETQYF. CDR3 DNA sequence: TGTGCCAGCAGCTCCGCTAGCGACCAAGAGACCCAGTACTTC.

This clonotype turned up a few times. CDR3 DNA: TGTGCCAGCAGCCGGACAGGGCAGTTGGCCGGGGAGCTGTTTTTT. Translation gives CASSRTGQLAGELFF. The genes are TRBV4-2 and TRBJ2-2; TRBD1 matches at 8 bases. The germline V gene encodes CDR1 LGHNA and CDR2 YNFKEQ. The trim removed 4 bases at V and 6 bases at J, leaving 7 bases unmatched. CDR3 size: 15 residues.

V usage is TRBV7-9 and J usage is TRBJ1-1; TRBD1 matches at 9 bases. V shed 5 bases, J shed 1 base, and the junction held 8 bases outside the gene matches. CDR3 length: 16 amino acids. Germline CDR1 is SEHNR and CDR2 is FQNEAQ (reference sequence). The CDR3 here is CASSQPRTGENTEAFF. CDR3 bases: TGTGCCAGCAGCCAACCCCGGACAGGGGAGAACACTGAAGCTTTCTTT.

The V gene is TRBV7-9, the J gene TRBJ2-5; D might be TRBD2 (6 bases). The CDR3 is 14 residues long. The germline V gene has CDR1 SEHNR and CDR2 FQNEAQ (reference sequence). V lost 2 bases and J 5 bases, leaving 12 bases between the germline ends. The CDR3 sequence is CASSLTGGVETQYF. CDR3 bases: TGTGCCAGCAGCTTAACAGGAGGGGTCGAGACCCAGTACTTC.

The genes are TRBV29-1 and TRBJ2-3, with 9 bases matching TRBD1. The CDR3 runs 14 residues. Trimming removed 7 bases from V and 4 bases from J; junction bases left unmatched: 9. Germline V gene data show CDR1 as SQVTM and CDR2 as ANQGSEA. Written as DNA, the CDR3 is TGCAGCGCTCGGACAGGGGAACTCCCAGATACGCAGTATTTT. This sequence encodes CSARTGELPDTQYF.

This clonotype was observed at least ten times. The gene calls are TRBV7-2 and TRBJ2-1, with 11 bases identical to TRBD2. V shed 2 bases, J shed 0 bases, and the junction held 12 bases outside the gene matches. The V gene's germline CDR1 is SGHTA and CDR2 FQGNSA. The CDR3 length is 20 residues. The CDR3 protein is CASSLPPGLAAFSSYNEQFF. The CDR3 DNA reads as TGTGCCAGCAGCTTACCCCCGGGACTAGCGGCGTTCAGCTCCTACAATGAGCAGTTCTTC.

CDR3: CASSQHLGHSTEAFF. The CDR3 DNA reads as TGCGCCAGCAGCCAACACCTAGGGCATTCTACTGAAGCTTTCTTT. The chain links TRBV4-3 to TRBJ1-1; D gene ambiguous. Per the germline V gene, CDR1 is LGHNA and CDR2 is YSLEER. Trimming took off 2 bases at V and 5 bases at J, with 15 bases between the two ends. This CDR3 is 15 amino acids long.

The chain has TRBV6-5 and TRBJ2-2; 7 bases map to TRBD2. CDR3 length: 16 amino acids. The germline V gene encodes CDR1 MNHEY and CDR2 SVGAGI. With V trimmed by 0 bases and J by 4 bases, 5 bases remained unmatched. CDR3 region: CASSYSGGFGTGELFF. As DNA, the CDR3 is TGTGCCAGCAGTTACTCGGGAGGGTTCGGCACCGGGGAGCTGTTTTTT.

This clonotype came up a few times. The chain joins TRBV27 to TRBJ2-7, with D possibly matching TRBD2 (6 bases). Germline values: CDR1 MNHEY, CDR2 SMNVEV (reference sequence). Trimming took off 5 bases at V and 7 bases at J, with 9 bases between the two ends. The CDR3 sequence is 11 residues long. CDR3 sequence (DNA): TGTGCCAGCAGTGAGGGGAGGGAGCAGTACTTC. Translating gives CASSEGREQYF.

As for this clonotype: Compared with germline, one end of the junction differs, possibly owing to a read error. The V call is TRBV7-6, the J call TRBJ2-5, with D uncertain. The germline V gene encodes CDR1 SGHVS and CDR2 FNYEAQ. CDR3 length: 15 residues. The CDR3 bases are TGTGCCAGCAGATTAGGCCTCCGGGCCCAAGAGACCCAGTACTTC. Its translation is CASRLGLRAQETQYF.

V gene TRBV29-1 combines with J gene TRBJ1-1; D remains unclear. Per germline, CDR1 SQVTM and CDR2 ANQGSEA. The CDR3 is made up of 14 amino acids. The V end lost 1 base, the J end lost 7 bases, and 16 bases lay between the germline ends. CDR3 amino acids: CSVEGPVYSSEAFF. In DNA, the CDR3 is TGCAGCGTTGAAGGTCCTGTCTATTCGAGTGAAGCTTTCTTT.

This clonotype was picked up a small number of times. The chain joins TRBV7-6 to TRBJ2-2; D is uncertain. Germline V gene sequence: CDR1 SGHVS, CDR2 FNYEAQ. CDR3 size: 13 residues. The ends were cut back, 2 bases at V and 4 bases at J, with 5 bases in the middle. The CDR3 loop reads CASSLQSTGELFF. The CDR3 DNA reads as TGTGCCAGCAGCTTACAGAGCACCGGGGAGCTGTTTTTT.

This clonotype occurred a few times. This chain joins TRBV4-1 and TRBJ2-3; 8 nucleotides agree with TRBD2. After removal of 0 bases from V and 6 bases from J, the junction contained 17 bases not matched to a gene. This CDR3 spans 19 amino acids. Germline CDR1 MGHRA, CDR2 YSYEKL. CDR3 sequence: CASSQEPTQAGGSKDTQYF. DNA for the CDR3: TGCGCCAGCAGCCAAGAGCCCACCCAGGCGGGGGGAAGTAAGGATACGCAGTATTTT.

The CDR3, as DNA: TGCGCCAGCAGCTTGGTTAGCGGGGGCAATCAGCCCCAGCATTTT. Its translation: CASSLVSGGNQPQHF. The chain is built from TRBV5-1 and TRBJ1-5; D not certain. There are 15 residues in the CDR3. The germline V gene has CDR1 SGHRS and CDR2 YFSETQ. The V gene lost 0 bases and the J gene lost 2 bases, with 9 bases spanning the gap.

This clonotype has just a few counts. V usage is TRBV7-6 and J usage is TRBJ2-1, with D hard to call. The CDR3 has 12 amino acids. Germline lookup yields CDR1 SGHVS and CDR2 FNYEAQ. Trimming pared 5 bases from V and 8 bases from J, leaving 10 bases between. Here the CDR3 reads CASSTSVDEQFF. Written as DNA, the CDR3 is TGTGCCAGCAGCACCTCAGTGGATGAGCAGTTCTTC. Looking up the rest from reference TRBV7-6 and TRBJ2-1 gives the full variable domain: GAGVSQSPRYKVTKRGQDVALRCDPISGHVSLYWYRQALGQGPEFLTYFNYEAQQDKSGLPNDRFSAERPEGSISTLTIQRTEQRDSAMYRCASSTSVDEQFFGPGTRLTVL.

CDR3 DNA: TGTGCCAGCAGTGTAGGCTTTTCCTACGAGCAGTACTTC. Protein: CASSVGFSYEQYF. This rearrangement joins TRBV2 to TRBJ2-7; D not resolved. The CDR3 runs to 13 residues. CDR1 SNHLY and CDR2 FYNNEI come from the germline V gene. The germline V and J ends were trimmed by 4 bases and 1 base, with 8 bases remaining between them.

The V gene is TRBV7-9, the J gene TRBJ1-5; 7 bases line up with TRBD1. V lost 4 bases, J lost 2 bases, and 5 bases stayed unmatched. Germline values: CDR1 SEHNR, CDR2 FQNEAQ (reference sequence). CDR3 length: 15 residues. The CDR3 here is CASSSLTGGNQPQHF. The CDR3 DNA follows: TGTGCCAGCAGCTCCCTCACAGGGGGCAATCAGCCCCAGCATTTT.

This clonotype has a handful of counts. This chain links TRBV4-1 with TRBJ2-3; D is possibly TRBD1 (6 bases). This CDR3 region has 19 residues. V was pared by 1 base and J by 1 base, with 21 bases between. The V gene's germline CDR1 is MGHRA and CDR2 YSYEKL. The CDR3 spells CASSQVVEHRVSGTDTQYF. In DNA form, the CDR3 reads TGCGCCAGCAGCCAAGTTGTGGAACACAGGGTCTCTGGCACAGATACGCAGTATTTT.